This entry is about one T cell receptor beta chain. This sample is part of a study of molecular identifiers for immune sequencing clone quantification. TCRdb recomputed calls from the PCR reads with MiXCR, one row per CDR3 protein. The sample shows around 100,000 distinct CDR3 sequences, about a third of them seen only once. Between the trimmed V and J ends, which lost 0 bases and 6 bases, there was a span of 13 bases. The germline gives CDR1 SGHRS, CDR2 YFSETQ. CDR3 length equals 15 residues. This chain connects TRBV5-1 to TRBJ2-1, with D tentatively TRBD2 (6 bases). Sample: naive CD8+ T cells from blood, with Jurkat cell RNA spiked in. Subset specified: FACS-sorted CD8+CD4-CCR7+CD45RA+ naive T cells. This sequence originates from a human donor in good health. Some libraries in this study had Jurkat cell RNA spiked in. CDR3 coding DNA: TGCGCCAGCAGCTTGGCCGGGAGCCCCCCCAATGAGCAGTTCTTC. It codes for CASSLAGSPPNEQFF. Filled out from reference TRBV5-1 and TRBJ2-1, the complete variable domain reads KAGVTQTPRYLIKTRGQQVTLSCSPISGHRSVSWYQQTPGQGLQFLFEYFSETQRNKGNFPGRFSGRQFSNSRSEMNVSTLELGDSALYLCASSLAGSPPNEQFFGPGTRLTVL.